What follows describes a single T cell receptor (beta chain). Its antigen is unknown. The sample holds no much larger clone one base away, and base qualities are not on file. The CDR3, cysteine through phenylalanine, is 14 amino acids long. The sequence is cut down to CDR3 DNA, 42 bases in frame from base 1. Relative to germline, V is missing 1 base and J is missing 4 bases, with 3 bases of the junction outside any gene match. According to the germline V gene, CDR1 reads SGHAT and CDR2 reads FQNNGV. The cohort was made up of hundreds of healthy bone marrow donors. All cohort members were sampled while nominally healthy, although unrecorded immune exposures were likely present. The donor tested CMV seronegative and was one of the 352 seronegative cohort members. Each donor provided a peripheral blood sample, and peripheral blood mononuclear cells were used for TCR beta sequencing. The Qiagen DNeasy Blood Extraction Kit was used to extract genomic DNA from the blood cell samples.

This sample was taken from a study of cytomegalovirus exposure and HLA in healthy donors (TCRdb year 2017). In the study overall: In an earlier analysis of some 550 of the donors, 250 to 350 Gb of sequence data and 117 million unique TCR beta sequences from approximately 180 million T cells were reported. Donor age, sex, ethnicity and CMV serostatus were compiled together with the repertoire data. Typing coverage differed by locus: A, B, C, DRB1 and DQB1 were typed in about 620-640 donors, DQA1 in 500 to 550, DPA1 in some 570, and DPB1 in 400 to 490. An early release that covered several hundred HLA-typed donors contained 250 to 350 gigabases of sequencing data and 70 million to 100 million unique TCR sequences. A later analysis re-analyzed previously published TCR beta repertoires from 500 to 700 donors and added high-resolution HLA genotyping to study TCR occurrence patterns. Among about 410 genotyped donors of the cohort, an average of about 220,000 unique TCR beta nucleotide sequences was sequenced per donor, of which 15% to 20% were non-productive. The study aimed to test whether cataloging public T cell receptors could reveal signatures of past pathogen exposure. A later genetic analysis took genome-wide SNP genotypes for about 65% of the 666 donors and used that subset as a discovery cohort. All discovery cohort repertoires had been generated on a single sequencing platform. Class I and class II HLA loci were covered by the typing at four-digit resolution. Because of strong linkage in the cohort, roughly five DR-DQ haplotypes were treated as single units for association and clustering. The T cell repertoires of 666 subjects were profiled by immunosequencing and related to cytomegalovirus serostatus. Of the 398 genotyped donors, around 81% fell in the genetic ancestry cluster associated with self-reported Caucasian donors. Rather than drawing on any new phenotypic data, the later analysis identified candidate immune exposures from TCR beta sequences and the way those sequences occurred across donors. The study combined high-throughput TCR immunosequencing, statistical association of individual TCRs with disease status, and machine learning to predict cytomegalovirus infection status. In addition to the first cohort of 650 to 750 subjects, a separate validation cohort of 100 to 150 different subjects was used. An earlier analysis of 500 to 750 of the donors applied high-throughput TCR beta sequencing to assess whether each TCR beta V gene segment acted as functional or pseudogenic. On the study overall, not on this receptor specifically: A later analysis found that HLA-associated TCR beta chains were more clonally expanded and had lower generation probabilities than equally common non-associated chains. Several of the top co-occurrence clusters appeared to be linked to parvovirus B19, influenza, CMV and Epstein-Barr virus, according to a later analysis. Strong co-occurrence of HLA alleles, especially DR and DQ, made assigning TCR associations to individual alleles difficult. A cluster of highly shared sequence variants was judged likely to be a technical artifact of the sequencing pipeline. Only TCR beta chains were sequenced in this cohort, and the absence of alpha or paired-chain data limited detectable features. A further reported finding was that TCR beta sequences accurately predicted the HLA-A and HLA-B alleles for most subjects in the first cohort. Three of the identified cytomegalovirus-associated TCR beta chains were confirmed in vitro to be specific for cytomegalovirus antigens. Because the 87-base-pair reads could not distinguish some IMGT-functional V segments, including TRBV6-2 and TRBV6-3, those segments were excluded. According to the authors, the approach could potentially be generalized to other disease states and immunological phenotypes. Because counts were too low, roughly 17 rarely observed V segments, including chromosome 9 orphons, were left out of the earlier analysis of a few hundred of the donors. Across donors, most TCR sequences were observed very rarely, whereas some public TCRs were present in many individuals. According to a later analysis, most CMV-associated TCR beta chains appeared to be HLA-restricted, and the HLA associations seemed to be driven largely by CMV exposure. In an earlier analysis of around 600 of the donors, most TCR beta V segments were observed in productive rearrangements about 90% or about 30% of the time, broadly matching IMGT annotations. A total of 150 to 200 TCR beta chains were listed by the study as associated with cytomegalovirus. In a later analysis, the rate of TCR association differed among HLA loci, with DRB1 alleles having the most associated TCRs and HLA-C alleles having the fewest. Because HLA typing was unavailable for some donors at each locus, only the typed subset was used in association tests. In a later analysis, over 15,000 TCR beta sequences were associated with specific HLA alleles at a false discovery rate of 0.05. Presence/absence analyses assumed roughly uniform sequencing depth across donors, an assumption that may not hold. The classifier was reported to diagnose cytomegalovirus status with high specificity and sensitivity in both the original and validation cohorts. Linkage disequilibrium might explain the correlated functional status among segregating V segments, but an unknown experimental factor could not be ruled out. V-gene and J-gene trimming of TCR beta chains was associated with a missense DCLRE1C variant in a later genetic analysis, and the association was replicated in an independent cohort. For the cohort, immune exposure information was limited to CMV serostatus. According to a later genetic analysis, donors in an Asian-associated ancestry cluster had fewer N-insertions in productive TCRs than the approximately 610-donor mean.

The library came from the immunoSEQ multiplex PCR assay. For the multiplex PCR, a mixture combining 60 forward primers for TCR Vbeta segments and 13 reverse primers for TCR Jbeta segments was used. The CDR3 region of rearranged TCR beta genes was amplified from genomic DNA by a multiplex PCR assay. The Illumina HiSeq System was used to sequence the amplified TCR beta libraries as 87-base-pair reads. The paper's processing steps were these. A later analysis tallied 75 million to 95 million unique TCR beta chains across the 600 to 700 repertoires, and some 10 million of those chains were shared by two or more donors. Raw reads were error-corrected and collapsed into unique sequences by a nearest-neighbor algorithm in which closely related sequences were merged to remove PCR and sequencing errors. To assign V, D and J gene segments, CDR3 sequences were aligned to IMGT reference sequences. For a sequence to be retained, a match of at least six nucleotides to both a V gene segment and a J gene segment was required. A rearrangement was called productive if the CDR3 had no stop codons and remained in frame with V and J, and every other rearrangement was called non-productive. Following IMGT convention, CDR3 was defined as the stretch from the second conserved V-encoded cysteine up to the conserved J-encoded phenylalanine. In an earlier analysis of around 540 of the donors, sequences lacking an unambiguous match to a single V gene segment were excluded. An earlier analysis of just under 600 of the donors called V segments functional above 56.7% productive rearrangements and segregating when the between-donor standard deviation exceeded 5%. To diagnose cytomegalovirus status from the catalog of TCR beta chain sequences, a statistical classification framework was built. In a later analysis, V and J genes were assigned by comparing TCR nucleotide sequences against IMGT/GENE-DB human TR gene sequences. In a later analysis, CDR3 sequences and most-parsimonious VDJ recombination scenarios were assigned using the TCRdist pipeline. In a later analysis, every TCR beta chain was defined by the combination of its CDR3 amino acid sequence and its V-gene family, and reads without a unique V-gene family were dropped. In a later analysis, approximately 640 highly shared, low-generation-probability nucleotide sequences were removed to address suspected cross-contamination and a sequencing artifact. For each public chain, a later analysis derived a clonal expansion index from normalized ranks of inferred template counts within each repertoire. In a later analysis, generation probabilities were computed using a VDJ recombination model fitted to out-of-frame rearrangements, and the results were checked against IGoR. In a later analysis, TCR-TCR, TCR-HLA and TCR-CMV co-occurrence was scored with hypergeometric tests, and a repertoire-size bias correction was applied to TCR pairs. In a later analysis, false discovery rates were estimated by permuting HLA or CMV assignments 20 times. In a later analysis, co-occurring TCRs were grouped with DBSCAN, and TCRdist sequence similarity was added when clustering was performed within HLA-allele-positive subsets. Repertoires with fewer than 30,000 or more than 120,000 public chains were left out of co-occurrence clustering, as were about five repertoires with anomalous nucleotide sharing. This is the immuneACCESS table as TCRdb keeps it, with only in-frame sequences that have V and J called. A part of the clones is gone; compared with another copy, unresolved V genes explain less than half, and the rest is unexplained. V, J and clone size are taken as reported in that table, and D and trimming were inferred from the DNA itself. This sample comprises approximately 89,000 clones, 70% to 80% of them detected only once. Together, the top ten hold more than 3.5% of the sample.

Sequencing used PBMCs. This TCR came from a young man in good health and CMV-seronegative. The sequence links TRBV11-2 to TRBJ1-2, with 7 bases matching TRBD1. CDR3 protein: CASSLVGGGYGYTF. The DNA reads TGTGCCAGCAGCTTAGTAGGGGGCGGCTATGGCTACACCTTC.